Sequencing of this TCR beta chain was carried out in a study of T-cell reconstitution after alpha-beta-depleted transplantation in children. Points from the study as a whole: T-cell counts and diversity at one year post-transplant came mainly from newly produced T cells. The origin of high day-60 TCRbeta diversity in some patients lay in surviving recipient T cells and thymic progenitors. Where alpha-beta T cells came from about two months after transplant was reportedly several hundred expanded graft clones.

A TCRbeta library incorporating unique molecular identifiers was prepared. TCRdb re-called the PCR reads through MiXCR, storing one row per CDR3 protein. The profile shows almost 500,000 distinct CDR3 sequences, roughly a tenth of them singletons. This clonotype was seen only a few times. Its antigen is unknown. This sequence originates from a child aged 2-9 years with inherited bone marrow failure, due to receive a stem cell transplant. The sequences come from PBMCs, collected before TCRalphabeta/CD19-depleted stem cell transplant.

The CDR3 DNA sequence: TGTGCCAGCTCACCATATACAGGGAAAGAGACCCAGTACTTC. Translating gives CASSPYTGKETQYF. The chain uses TRBV18 and TRBJ2-5, with a tentative D call TRBD1 (6 bases). V was cut by 2 bases and J by 3 bases, with 10 bases left in between. CDR1 and CDR2 (germline): KGHSH, LQKENI. The CDR3 has 14 residues.